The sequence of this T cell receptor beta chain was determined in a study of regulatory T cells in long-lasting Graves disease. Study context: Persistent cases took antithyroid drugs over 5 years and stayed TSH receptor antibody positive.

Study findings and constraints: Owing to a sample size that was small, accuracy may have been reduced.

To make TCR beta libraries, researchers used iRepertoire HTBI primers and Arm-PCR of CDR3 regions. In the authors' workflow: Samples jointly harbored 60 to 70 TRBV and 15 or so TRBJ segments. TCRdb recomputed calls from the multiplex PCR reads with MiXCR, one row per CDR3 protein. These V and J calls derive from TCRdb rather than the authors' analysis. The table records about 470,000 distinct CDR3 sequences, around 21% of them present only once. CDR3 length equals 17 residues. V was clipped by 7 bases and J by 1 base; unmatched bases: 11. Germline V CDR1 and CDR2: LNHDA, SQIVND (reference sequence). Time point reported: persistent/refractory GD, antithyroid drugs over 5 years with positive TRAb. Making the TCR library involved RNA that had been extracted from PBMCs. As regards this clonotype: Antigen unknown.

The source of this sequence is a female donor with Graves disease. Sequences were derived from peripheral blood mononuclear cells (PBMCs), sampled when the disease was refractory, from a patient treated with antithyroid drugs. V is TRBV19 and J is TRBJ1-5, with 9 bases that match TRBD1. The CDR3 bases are TGTGCCAGTACCAAATCACAGGGGGCCTCCAGCAATCAGCCCCAGCATTTT. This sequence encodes CASTKSQGASSNQPQHF.